A selection of T cell receptor beta chains follows, all from one sample in a study of blood T cell repertoires in COVID-19. Sequencing was performed with immunoSEQ multiplex PCR; in TCRdb, only in-frame clones are kept and a portion is missing. The table includes 400,000 to 500,000 clones, over 75% detected once. Material for sequencing was PBMCs or T cells enriched from blood (not recorded which). Receptors were obtained from a woman aged 40-49 years who had recovered from COVID-19. CDR3s leave out the opening cysteine and the closing phenylalanine or tryptophan. Fields, in order: J gene, V gene, CDR3 protein.

>TRBJ1-5|TRBV18
ASSYDRAVQPQH
>TRBJ2-3|TRBV24-1
ATSDRTAENTQY
>TRBJ2-7|TRBV6-2/TRBV6-3
ASSLAGFDYEQY
>TRBJ2-5|TRBV5-8
ASSLGLAGDETQY
>TRBJ2-2|TRBV5-1
ASSLGLADTGELF
>TRBJ1-5|TRBV5-4
ASSLGAEGANQPQH
>TRBJ2-1|TRBV12-5
ASANLLGQSNHEQF
>TRBJ1-2|TRBV28
ASSLFSGRGGYT
>TRBJ1-1|TRBV18
ASSPEAPRPSHTEAF
>TRBJ1-3|TRBV19
ASTNEGTGNTIY
>TRBJ2-1|TRBV5-1
ASAQLGTASYNEQF
>TRBJ2-7|TRBV27
ASSLSGTGVGEQY
>TRBJ1-1|TRBV7-9
ASSLGGGDTEAF
>TRBJ2-1|TRBV30
ALNPGTLQF
>TRBJ2-7|TRBV5-8
ASSLAGPNSGRASGYEQY
>TRBJ1-2|TRBV9
ASSGPQGHQVGYT
>TRBJ2-7|TRBV7-2
ASSGTSGTYEQY
>TRBJ2-1|TRBV19
ASTVSAGGRTYNEQF
>TRBJ1-2|TRBV28
ASSSPRKREGLGGYT
>TRBJ2-7|TRBV9
ASSPASGAAYEQY
>TRBJ2-7|TRBV12-3/TRBV12-4
ASSSSSYEQY
>TRBJ2-7|TRBV29-1
SVKGGQIYEQY
>TRBJ2-5|TRBV7-2
ASSLLGLAGGGLETQY
>TRBJ1-2|TRBV27
ASSSAGGASGYT
>TRBJ2-7|TRBV9
ASSVVSDPSYEQY
>TRBJ1-3|TRBV3-1/TRBV3-2
ASSLMRGSPGNTIY
>TRBJ2-3|TRBV5-1
ASSLGIAGPDTQY
>TRBJ1-4|TRBV7-6
ASSLTGASGEKLF
>TRBJ2-7|TRBV10-3
AISDRWGGEQY
>TRBJ1-2|TRBV18
ASSPGQGKFGYGYT
>TRBJ2-5|TRBV7-8
ASSLPLAGGRGGETQY
>TRBJ1-6|TRBV5-1
ASSLERTGGSSYNSPLH
>TRBJ1-1|TRBV19
ASSWSGLNTEAF
>TRBJ2-7|TRBV9
ASSARQASYEQY
>TRBJ2-2|TRBV7-9
ASRPTGGLAGSGELF
>TRBJ2-5|TRBV30
AWAGTELQTQY
>TRBJ1-4|TRBV6-1
ASSKGQGVRSNEKLF
>TRBJ1-1|TRBV6-2/TRBV6-3
ASSLRREAF
>TRBJ1-1|TRBV9
ASSVEKGPGGTEAF
>TRBJ2-7|TRBV4-1
ASSRGRGYEQY
>TRBJ2-2|TRBV10-3
AISETSISNTGELF
>TRBJ2-7|TRBV5-4
ASSPGLAAEQY
>TRBJ2-3|TRBV3-1/TRBV3-2
ASSQDIAGTQY
>TRBJ2-7|TRBV27
ASSSGGLGYEQY
>TRBJ2-5|TRBV15
ATSREVAGGDETQY
>TRBJ2-3|TRBV15
ATSRVRTSGRYTDTQY
>TRBJ2-6|TRBV7-2
ASSLTSGANVLT
>TRBJ1-2|TRBV27
ASSLSPRVYGYT
>TRBJ2-1|TRBV4-1
ASSQASFRYTSGRAGREQF
>TRBJ2-2|TRBV7-9
ASSFLLELF
>TRBJ1-5|TRBV9
ASSQSGLINQPQH
>TRBJ1-1|TRBV27
ASSWGQNTEAF
>TRBJ1-1|TRBV6-5
ASSYTGQGNTEAF